The entry below describes one TCR beta chain. This entry comes from a study of OX40 agonist ivuxolimab in advanced cancers. The overall study: A mean age of roughly 62 years, range about 23 to 80, was recorded, and around 85% were male.

Trimming left V 4 bases short and J 3 bases short, with 21 bases between. The length of the CDR3 is 17 residues. Germline CDR1 reads MGHDK; CDR2 reads SYGVNS. Assay used: immunoSEQ multiplex PCR; TCRdb lists only in-frame clones, some missing. The table lists tens of thousands of clones, approximately 85% of them singletons. Sampling of blood occurred at baseline, cycle 4 day 1, and cycle 7 day 1. The source was CD4+ or CD8+ T cells sorted from blood, collected in a trial of the OX40 agonist ivuxolimab. The receptor comes from an adult with an advanced solid tumor such as melanoma, head and neck, liver or kidney cancer. The chain employs TRBV25-1 and TRBJ1-1; TRBD1 might be the D (5 bases). The CDR3 spells CASSVGSGRPVDTEAFF. The CDR3 DNA sequence: TGTGCCAGCAGTGTCGGATCGGGACGGCCAGTCGACACTGAAGCTTTCTTT.